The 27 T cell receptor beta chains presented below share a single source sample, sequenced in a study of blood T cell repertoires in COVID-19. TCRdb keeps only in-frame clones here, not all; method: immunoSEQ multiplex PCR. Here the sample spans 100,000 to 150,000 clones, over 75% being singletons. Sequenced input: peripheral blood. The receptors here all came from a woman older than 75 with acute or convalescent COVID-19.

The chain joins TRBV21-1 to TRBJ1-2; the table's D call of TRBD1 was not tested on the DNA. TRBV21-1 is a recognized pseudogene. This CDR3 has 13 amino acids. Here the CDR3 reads CASSKGTGTLYTF. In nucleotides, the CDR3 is TGTGCCAGCAGCAAAGGTACAGGGACGTTGTACACCTTC.

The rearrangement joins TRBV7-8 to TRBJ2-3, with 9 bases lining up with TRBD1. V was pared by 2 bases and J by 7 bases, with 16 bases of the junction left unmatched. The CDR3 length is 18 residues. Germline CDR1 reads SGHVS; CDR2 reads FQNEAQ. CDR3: CASSLLGAGQGLQNTQYF. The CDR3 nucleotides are TGTGCCAGCAGCTTACTTGGGGCGGGACAGGGCTTACAAAATACGCAGTATTTT.

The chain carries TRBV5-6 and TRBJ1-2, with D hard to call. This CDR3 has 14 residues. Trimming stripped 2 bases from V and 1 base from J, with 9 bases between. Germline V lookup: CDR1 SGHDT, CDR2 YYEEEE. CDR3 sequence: CASSFSGFNYGYTF. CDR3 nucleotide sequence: TGTGCCAGCAGCTTTAGCGGGTTTAACTATGGCTACACCTTC. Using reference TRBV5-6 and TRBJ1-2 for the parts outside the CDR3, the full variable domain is DAGVTQSPTHLIKTRGQQVTLRCSPKSGHDTVSWYQQALGQGPQFIFQYYEEEERQRGNFPDRFSGHQFPNYSSELNVNALLLGDSALYLCASSFSGFNYGYTFGSGTRLTVV.

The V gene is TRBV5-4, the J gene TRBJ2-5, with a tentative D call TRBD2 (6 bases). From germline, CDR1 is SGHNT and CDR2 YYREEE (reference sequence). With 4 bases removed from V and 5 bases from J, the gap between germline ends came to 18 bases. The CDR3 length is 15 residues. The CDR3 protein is CASSRTAGWGETQYF. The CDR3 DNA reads TGTGCCAGCAGCCGAACAGCGGGCTGGGGGGAGACCCAGTACTTC.

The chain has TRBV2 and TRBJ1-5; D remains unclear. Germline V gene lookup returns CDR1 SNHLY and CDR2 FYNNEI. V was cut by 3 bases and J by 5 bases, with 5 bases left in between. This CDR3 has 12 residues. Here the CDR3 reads CASSDPDQPQHF. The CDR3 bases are TGTGCCAGCAGTGACCCCGATCAGCCCCAGCATTTT.

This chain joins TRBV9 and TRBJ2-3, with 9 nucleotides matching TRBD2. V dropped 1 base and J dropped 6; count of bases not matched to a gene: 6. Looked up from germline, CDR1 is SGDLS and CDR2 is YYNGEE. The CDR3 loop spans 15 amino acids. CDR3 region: CASSVYSGGGDTQYF. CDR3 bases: TGTGCCAGCAGCGTATATAGCGGGGGAGGGGATACGCAGTATTTT.

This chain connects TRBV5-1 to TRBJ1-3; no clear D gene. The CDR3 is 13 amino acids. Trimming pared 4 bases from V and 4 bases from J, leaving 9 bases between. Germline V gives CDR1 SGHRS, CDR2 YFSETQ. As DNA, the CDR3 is TGCGCCAGCAGCGACGGGAGGGGAAACACCATATATTTT. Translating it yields CASSDGRGNTIYF.

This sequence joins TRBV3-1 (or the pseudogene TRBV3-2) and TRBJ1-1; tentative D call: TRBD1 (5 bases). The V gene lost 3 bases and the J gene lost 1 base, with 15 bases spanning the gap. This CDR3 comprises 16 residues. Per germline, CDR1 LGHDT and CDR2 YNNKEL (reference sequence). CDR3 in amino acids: CASSQLDITPNTEAFF. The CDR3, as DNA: TGTGCCAGCAGCCAGTTGGACATTACGCCGAACACTGAAGCTTTCTTT.

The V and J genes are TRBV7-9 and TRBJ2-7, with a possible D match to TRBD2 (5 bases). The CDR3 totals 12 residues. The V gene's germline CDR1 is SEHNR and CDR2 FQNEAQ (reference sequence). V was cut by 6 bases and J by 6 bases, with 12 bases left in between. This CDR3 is CASSLERSEQYF. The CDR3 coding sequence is TGTGCCAGCAGTTTGGAGCGGTCCGAGCAGTACTTC.

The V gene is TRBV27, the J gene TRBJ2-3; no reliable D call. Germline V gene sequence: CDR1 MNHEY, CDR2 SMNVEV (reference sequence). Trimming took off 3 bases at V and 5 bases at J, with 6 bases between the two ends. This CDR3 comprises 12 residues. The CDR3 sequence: CASSFPGDTQYF. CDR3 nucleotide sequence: TGTGCCAGCAGTTTCCCAGGAGATACGCAGTATTTT.

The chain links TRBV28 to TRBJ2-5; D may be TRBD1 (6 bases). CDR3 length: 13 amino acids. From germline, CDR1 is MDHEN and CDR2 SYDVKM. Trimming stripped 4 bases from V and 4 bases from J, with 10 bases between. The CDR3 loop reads CASSSGVRETQYF. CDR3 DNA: TGTGCCAGCAGTTCAGGGGTCCGAGAGACCCAGTACTTC.

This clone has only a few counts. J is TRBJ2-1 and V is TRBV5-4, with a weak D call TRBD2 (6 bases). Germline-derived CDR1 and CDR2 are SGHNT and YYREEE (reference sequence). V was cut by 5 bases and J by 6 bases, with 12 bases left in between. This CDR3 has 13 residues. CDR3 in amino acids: CASRGWRGNEQFF. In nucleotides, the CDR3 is TGTGCCAGCAGGGGGTGGAGGGGCAATGAGCAGTTCTTC. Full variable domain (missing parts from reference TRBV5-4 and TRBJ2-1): ETGVTQSPTHLIKTRGQQVTLRCSSQSGHNTVSWYQQALGQGPQFIFQYYREEENGRGNFPPRFSGLQFPNYSSELNVNALELDDSALYLCASRGWRGNEQFFGPGTRLTVL.

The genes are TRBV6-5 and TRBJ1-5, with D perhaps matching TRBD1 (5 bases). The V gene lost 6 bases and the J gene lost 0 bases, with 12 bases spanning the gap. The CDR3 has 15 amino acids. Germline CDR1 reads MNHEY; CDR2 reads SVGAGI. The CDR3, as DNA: TGTGCCAGCAGACCCTTGGGGGGTAGCAATCAGCCCCAGCATTTT. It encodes CASRPLGGSNQPQHF.

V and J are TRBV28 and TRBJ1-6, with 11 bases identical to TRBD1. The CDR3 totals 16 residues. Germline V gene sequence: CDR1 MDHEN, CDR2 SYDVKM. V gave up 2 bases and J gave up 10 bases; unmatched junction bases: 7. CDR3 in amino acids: CASSLPRTGGISPLHF. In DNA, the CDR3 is TGTGCCAGCAGTTTACCACGGACAGGGGGCATATCACCCCTCCACTTT.

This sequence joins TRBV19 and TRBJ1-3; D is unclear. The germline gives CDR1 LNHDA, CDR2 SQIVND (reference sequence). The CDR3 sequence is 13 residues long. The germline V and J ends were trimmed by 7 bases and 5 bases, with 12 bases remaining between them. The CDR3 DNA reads TGTGCCAGTATGGAGGCGTATAGAAACACCATATATTTT. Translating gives CASMEAYRNTIYF.

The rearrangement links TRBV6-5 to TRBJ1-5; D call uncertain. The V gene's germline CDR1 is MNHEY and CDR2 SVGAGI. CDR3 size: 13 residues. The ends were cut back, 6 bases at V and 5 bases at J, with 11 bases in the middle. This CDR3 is CASSPSGYQPQHF. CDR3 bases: TGTGCCAGCAGCCCCAGTGGCTATCAGCCCCAGCATTTT.

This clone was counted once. CDR3 nucleotide sequence: TGTGCCAGCAGCCAAGATCTGAGCAACGAGCAGTACTTC. Its protein is CASSQDLSNEQYF. This chain uses TRBV4-2 with TRBJ2-7; no reliable D call. Germline V gives CDR1 LGHNA, CDR2 YNFKEQ. V dropped 0 bases and J dropped 5 bases, with 8 bases sitting between them. The CDR3 spans 13 residues.

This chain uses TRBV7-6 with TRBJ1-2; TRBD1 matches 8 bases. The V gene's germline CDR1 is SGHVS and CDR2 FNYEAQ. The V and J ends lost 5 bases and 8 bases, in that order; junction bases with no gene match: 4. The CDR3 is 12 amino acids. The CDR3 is CASSPRTGGYTF. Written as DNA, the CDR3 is TGTGCCAGCAGCCCTAGGACAGGGGGCTACACCTTC.

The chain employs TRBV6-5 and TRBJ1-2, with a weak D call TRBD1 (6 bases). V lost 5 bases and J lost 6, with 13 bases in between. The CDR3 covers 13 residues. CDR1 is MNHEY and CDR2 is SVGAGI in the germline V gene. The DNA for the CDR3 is TGTGCCAGCAGTCCAAATGACAGGAATGGCTACACCTTC. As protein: CASSPNDRNGYTF.

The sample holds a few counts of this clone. The CDR3 bases are TGTGCCAGCAGCTTCGACAGGGGCTTCTACGAGCAGTACTTC. Translating gives CASSFDRGFYEQYF. The chain couples TRBV5-5 to TRBJ2-7, with 8 nucleotides matching TRBD1. Germline V gene sequence: CDR1 SGHKS, CDR2 YYEKEE (reference sequence). The ends lost 2 bases at V and 3 bases at J; junction bases unmatched: 4. The CDR3 totals 14 residues. Full variable domain (missing parts from reference TRBV5-5 and TRBJ2-7): DAGVTQSPTHLIKTRGQQVTLRCSPISGHKSVSWYQQVLGQGPQFIFQYYEKEERGRGNFPDRFSARQFPNYSSELNVNALLLGDSALYLCASSFDRGFYEQYFGPGTRLTVT.

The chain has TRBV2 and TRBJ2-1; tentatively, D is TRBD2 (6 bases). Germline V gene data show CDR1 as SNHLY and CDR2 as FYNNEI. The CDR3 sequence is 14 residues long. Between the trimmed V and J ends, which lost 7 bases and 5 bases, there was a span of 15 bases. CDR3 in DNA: TGTGCCAGCACGGCCGGACTAATCGACAATGAGCAGTTCTTC. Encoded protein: CASTAGLIDNEQFF.

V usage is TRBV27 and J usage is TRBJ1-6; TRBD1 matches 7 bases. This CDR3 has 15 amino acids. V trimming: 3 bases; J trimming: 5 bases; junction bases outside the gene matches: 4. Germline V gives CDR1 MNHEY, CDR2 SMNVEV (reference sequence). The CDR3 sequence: CASSFSGQDNSPLHF. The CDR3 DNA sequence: TGTGCCAGCAGTTTTTCAGGACAGGATAATTCACCCCTCCACTTT.

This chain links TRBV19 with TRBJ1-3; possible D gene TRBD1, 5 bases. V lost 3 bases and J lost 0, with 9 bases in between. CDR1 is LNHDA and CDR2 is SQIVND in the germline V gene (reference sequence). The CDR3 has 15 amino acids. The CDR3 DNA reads TGTGCCAGTAGTATTATGACAGTCTCTGGAAACACCATATATTTT. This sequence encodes CASSIMTVSGNTIYF.

The CDR3 here is CASSTQPNSPLHF. The CDR3 bases are TGTGCCAGCAGTACACAGCCTAATTCACCCCTCCACTTT. The rearrangement links TRBV12-3 or TRBV12-4 to TRBJ1-6; D gene uncertain. Trimming took off 5 bases at V and 6 bases at J, with 8 bases between the two ends. This CDR3 has 13 amino acids.

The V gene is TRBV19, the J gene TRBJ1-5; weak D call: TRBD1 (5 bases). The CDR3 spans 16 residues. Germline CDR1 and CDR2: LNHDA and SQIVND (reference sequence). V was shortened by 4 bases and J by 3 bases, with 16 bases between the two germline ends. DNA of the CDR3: TGTGCCAGTAGTACACAATCGGCAGGGTACAATCAGCCCCAGCATTTT. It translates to CASSTQSAGYNQPQHF.

The CDR3 here is CASSFLLAGGFHEQYF. In DNA, the CDR3 is TGTGCCAGCAGCTTCCTCCTAGCGGGGGGATTTCACGAGCAGTACTTC. The V gene is TRBV6-6, the J gene TRBJ2-7; TRBD2 matches at 11 bases. CDR3 length equals 16 residues. Per germline, CDR1 MNHNY and CDR2 SVGAGI (reference sequence). V gave up 6 bases and J gave up 5 bases; unmatched junction bases: 12.

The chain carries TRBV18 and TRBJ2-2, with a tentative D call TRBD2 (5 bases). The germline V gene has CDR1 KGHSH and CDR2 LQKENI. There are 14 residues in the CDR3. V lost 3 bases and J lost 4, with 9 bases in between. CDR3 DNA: TGTGCCAGCTCACCTCAAGGAGGCACCGGGGAGCTGTTTTTT. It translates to CASSPQGGTGELFF. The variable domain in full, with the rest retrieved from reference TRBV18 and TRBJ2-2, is NAGVMQNPRHLVRRRGQEARLRCSPMKGHSHVYWYRQLPEEGLKFMVYLQKENIIDESGMPKERFSAEFPKEGPSILRIQQVVRGDSAAYFCASSPQGGTGELFFGEGSRLTVL.